This T cell receptor beta chain was captured in a study of T cells in Graves' hyperthyroidism and ophthalmopathy. This clonotype was observed many times. The germline CDR1 and CDR2 sequences are SNHLY and FYNNEI. J was trimmed by 4 bases and V by 6 bases; bases with no gene match: 2. This CDR3 is 14 amino acids long. Researchers amplified the TCR beta CDR3 regions from RNA transcripts. The HTBI set primed first-round TCR CDR3 RT-PCR. Each CDR3 protein gets one entry after TCRdb re-called the multiplex PCR reads with MiXCR. The sample records roughly 56,000 distinct CDR3 sequences, about 50% being singletons. Lactation, pregnancy, other autoimmune disease or uncontrolled infection led to exclusion of patients.

This chain joins TRBV2 and TRBJ1-6; 8 bases line up with TRBD1. The sequencing sample was made of blood. The origin of this receptor is a young woman with Graves' ophthalmopathy. CDR3 sequence (DNA): TGTGCCAGCAGACAGGGGGGATATAATTCACCCCTCCACTTT. This gives the protein CASRQGGYNSPLHF.